This T cell receptor (beta chain) stems from a study of blood T cells in healthy people across ages. Ten milliliters of peripheral blood were drawn from each donor into EDTA-treated tubes. Per-sample PBMC isolation yielded at least 6.5 million cells. For the second PCR, which ran for about 7 to 11 cycles, a sample-barcoded 5' primer and a J-beta primer mix were used. A single record per CDR3 protein comes from TCRdb applying MiXCR to the 5' RACE reads. The sample comprises fewer than 1,000,000 distinct CDR3 sequences, around 50% of which are singletons, and over 15% rests with the top ten. Looked up from germline, CDR1 is SQVTM and CDR2 is ANQGSEA. V gave up 6 bases and J gave up 0 bases, with 20 bases separating them. The CDR3 has 16 amino acids.

The sample taken for sequencing was blood. This clonotype was sampled from a man older than 75 in good health. This rearrangement joins TRBV29-1 to TRBJ1-1; no reliable D call. CDR3 loop: CSVRQTSRPLNTEAFF. Here the CDR3 DNA reads TGCAGCGTGCGCCAAACCTCCCGACCGTTGAACACTGAAGCTTTCTTT.